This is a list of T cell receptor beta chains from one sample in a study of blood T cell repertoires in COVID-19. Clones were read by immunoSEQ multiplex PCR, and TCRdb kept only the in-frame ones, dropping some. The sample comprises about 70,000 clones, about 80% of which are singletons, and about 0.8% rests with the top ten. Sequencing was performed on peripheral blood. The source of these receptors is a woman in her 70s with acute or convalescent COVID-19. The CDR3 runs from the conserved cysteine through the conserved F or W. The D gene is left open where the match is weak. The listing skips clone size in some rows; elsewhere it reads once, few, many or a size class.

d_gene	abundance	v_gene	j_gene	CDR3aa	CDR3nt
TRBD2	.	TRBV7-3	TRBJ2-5	CASSLMAGGETQYF	TGTGCCAGCAGCTTAATGGCGGGAGGAGAGACCCAGTACTTC
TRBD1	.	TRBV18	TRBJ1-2	CASSPGTAPGGYGYTF	TGTGCCAGCTCACCCGGGACAGCCCCTGGAGGCTATGGCTACACCTTC
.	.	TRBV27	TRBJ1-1	CASSYQGQSTEAFF	TGTGCCAGCAGTTATCAGGGTCAGAGCACTGAAGCTTTCTTT
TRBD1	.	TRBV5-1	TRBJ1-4	CASSLGQGTNEKLFF	TGCGCCAGCAGCTTGGGACAGGGCACTAATGAAAAACTGTTTTTT
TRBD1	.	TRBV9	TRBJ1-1	CASSLTPQDRGGTEAFF	TGTGCCAGCAGCCTCACCCCCCAGGACAGGGGTGGCACTGAAGCTTTCTTT
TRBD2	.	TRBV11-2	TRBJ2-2	CASSLVTSGPGELFF	TGTGCCAGCAGCTTAGTGACTAGCGGGCCCGGGGAGCTGTTTTTT
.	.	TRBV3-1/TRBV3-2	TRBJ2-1	CASSQPQGEQFF	TGTGCCAGCAGCCAGCCCCAGGGAGAGCAGTTCTTC
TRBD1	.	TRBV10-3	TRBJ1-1	CAISGDRGNTEAFF	TGTGCCATCAGTGGGGACAGGGGGAACACTGAAGCTTTCTTT
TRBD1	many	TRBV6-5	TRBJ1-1	CASTPGLAPDREAFF	TGTGCCAGCACCCCCGGGCTCGCCCCGGACAGGGAAGCTTTCTTT
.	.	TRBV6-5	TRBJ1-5	CASSYPRGPQHF	TGTGCCAGCAGTTACCCCCGGGGGCCCCAGCATTTT